What follows is one T cell receptor beta chain and its context. Its cognate antigen is unknown. Unique molecular identifiers were present in the TCR beta cDNA libraries. It was from roughly 0.93 to 9.6 million T cells that 500,000 or so cDNA molecules came. Via MiXCR, TCRdb re-called the PCR reads, giving one row per CDR3 protein. The sample carries almost 700,000 distinct CDR3 sequences, approximately 60% recorded once. The data belong to a study of post-analysis software for immune sequencing data. About the research overall: Multiple sclerosis in the patients followed relapsing-remitting, secondary progressive and progressive-relapsing courses. General study points: Samples sharing a preparation batch grouped tightly together when assessed by F measure.

This TCR was sampled from a girl aged 2-15 years with multiple sclerosis. Sequencing was carried out using blood.

This chain's CDR3 is CAMHRAANTEAFF. Written as DNA, the CDR3 is TGTGCAATGCATCGGGCGGCAAACACTGAAGCTTTCTTT. The chain is built from TRBV5-5 and TRBJ1-1; D not certain. Germline assignment: CDR1 SGHKS and CDR2 YYEKEE (reference sequence). The CDR3 totals 13 residues.